These 3 T cell receptor beta chains came from one sample sequenced in a study of Ad26.COV2.S vaccination and SARS-CoV-2 variants. Treatment reported: around 19 received Ad26.COV2.S at low or high dose, single or two shots; five or six received placebo; per-sample allocation not given. Vaccine and placebo recipients were sampled on day 63 after the first injection. Assay used: immunoSEQ multiplex PCR; TCRdb lists only in-frame clones, some missing. The sample yields 330,000 or so clones, 85% to 90% seen once. The material sequenced was peripheral blood, taken in a trial of Ad26.COV2.S vaccine versus placebo. The source of these receptors is a person aged 18-60 years who received the Ad26.COV2.S COVID-19 vaccine or a placebo.

The rearrangement joins TRBV11-3 to TRBJ1-1; no firm D call. V lost 5 bases, J lost 10 bases, and 20 bases lay in between. In germline, CDR1 is SGHNT, CDR2 YENEEA. This CDR3 is 14 amino acids long. CDR3 coding DNA: TGTGCCAGCAGCCCGCCGGGAAGGGAAGATGTAGCTTTCTTT. Protein: CASSPPGREDVAFF.

The rearrangement links TRBV11-1 to TRBJ2-5, with D maybe TRBD2 (5 bases). The V gene's germline CDR1 is SGHAT and CDR2 FQDESV (reference sequence). This CDR3 has 15 residues. With 3 bases removed from V and 1 base from J, the gap between germline ends came to 12 bases. CDR3 sequence reads: CASSFTDEGQETQYF. The CDR3 coding sequence is TGTGCCAGCAGCTTCACAGACGAGGGCCAAGAGACCCAGTACTTC.

Here the CDR3 reads CASSRNGVPLGNEQFF. CDR3 nucleotides: TGTGCCAGCAGTCGGAACGGGGTGCCCCTGGGGAATGAGCAGTTCTTC. The chain joins TRBV28 to TRBJ2-1, with D possibly TRBD2 on 5 matching bases. This CDR3 spans 16 amino acids. V was pared by 5 bases and J by 7 bases, with 21 bases between. Germline lookup yields CDR1 MDHEN and CDR2 SYDVKM.